The present entry profiles one T cell receptor (beta chain) with its context. This sample was included in a study of blood T cell repertoires in COVID-19. About the research overall: The United States, Italy and Spain supplied acute and convalescent COVID-19 samples. The cDNA or gDNA used as material had been derived from T cells, B-cell-depleted T cells, or PBMCs.

This CDR3 comprises 14 residues. Germline V gene data show CDR1 as MNHEY and CDR2 as SVGAGI. V gave up 5 bases and J gave up 6 bases; unmatched junction bases: 4. In the study's own analysis: Nucleated cell number was recorded as an estimate derived from reference gene primer amplification. Profiling relied on immunoSEQ multiplex PCR, and the TCRdb table lists in-frame clones only, not all of them. The DNA was the basis for D and trimming; V, J and clone size are from that table. The sample shows roughly 200,000 clones, approximately 86% of them seen only once. Sequencing input: peripheral blood. The chain has TRBV6-5 and TRBJ2-2; 9 bases are a match to TRBD1. This TCR was sampled from a man aged 60 to 75 with acute or convalescent COVID-19. DNA for the CDR3: TGTGCCAGCAGTCGGGACAGGGTAGCCGGGGAGCTGTTTTTT. This sequence encodes CASSRDRVAGELFF.